The TCR beta chain described here comes from a study of naive and memory T cell subsets. An equimolar mix of two oligonucleotides served as the beta constant-region primer for TRBC1 and TRBC2. Four rounds of PCR amplified the ligated cDNA using nested alpha and beta constant-region primers plus SP2. TCRdb re-analysed the UMI-ligation and nested PCR reads in MiXCR, keeping a single row per CDR3 protein. This sample has some 83,000 distinct CDR3 sequences, with around 12% found just once. The CDR3 is 12 residues long. Trimming pared 1 base from V and 0 bases from J, leaving 1 base between. Per germline, CDR1 SGHKS and CDR2 YYEKEE (reference sequence). This clonotype showed up many times. Its target is unknown. Regarding the study as a whole: There was no ground truth to check naive and memory subset results. Clonotypes here are unpaired alpha or beta chain sequences.

Cells stained for CD3, CD4, CD8, CD45RA, CD27 and viability were sorted into four CD45RA/CD27 subsets. The chain is built from TRBV5-5 and TRBJ2-5, with no clear D. The sequenced material came from central memory CD4+ T cells from blood. The source is a human donor in good health. CDR3 sequence (DNA): TGTGCCAGCAGCTTGTACCAAGAGACCCAGTACTTC. This encodes CASSLYQETQYF.